Below, one T cell receptor beta chain is given with its context. Its antigen remains unidentified. The sample belongs to a study of T cells after posttransplantation cyclophosphamide. Broader study findings: Recipient CMV seropositivity and CMV reactivation strongly tracked TRB clonality.

Germline V CDR1 and CDR2: LNHDA, SQIVND (reference sequence). The CDR3 runs to 15 residues. After removal of 4 bases from V and 5 bases from J, the junction contained 7 bases not matched to a gene. Assay: immunoSEQ multiplex PCR; the TCRdb copy retains only in-frame clones and omits some. This table has 45,000 to 65,000 clones, 86% appearing once. The TCR was taken from a man younger than 45 with a blood cancer, CMV-positive, and with a related stem cell donor. Sequencing was carried out using PBMCs. V and J are TRBV19 and TRBJ2-2; 7 bases agree with TRBD2. CDR3 sequence reads: CASSKREGRTGELFF. Written as DNA, the CDR3 is TGTGCCAGTAGTAAGAGGGAGGGACGGACCGGGGAGCTGTTTTTT.